The rows below give T cell receptor beta chains drawn from one sample of a study of blood T cell repertoires in COVID-19. Produced via immunoSEQ multiplex PCR; TCRdb's table is partial and in-frame only. The data contain 390,000 or so clones, roughly 90% of them singletons. What was sequenced was peripheral blood. These receptors originate from a woman aged 25 to 39 with active or convalescent COVID-19. Both conserved end residues are part of each CDR3. The D gene is left open where the match is weak. Clone size appears in some rows only: once, few, many, or a class for an expanded clone.

v_gene,j_gene,d_gene,abundance,CDR3nt,CDR3aa
TRBV25-1,TRBJ2-3,.,few,TGTGCCAGCAGTGAATGGGGCAACACAGATACGCAGTATTTT,CASSEWGNTDTQYF
TRBV5-6,TRBJ1-1,.,.,TGTGCCAGCAGCCCTGGGTGGGAAAGGGCAAGAGGGACTGAAGCTTTCTTT,CASSPGWERARGTEAFF
TRBV7-9,TRBJ2-7,TRBD1,.,TGTGCCAGCAGCACACCGGACAGGGTCTACGAGCAGTACTTC,CASSTPDRVYEQYF
TRBV3-1/TRBV3-2,TRBJ1-6,.,.,TGTGCCAGCAGCCAAGGGGGCAGTAATTCACCCCTCCACTTT,CASSQGGSNSPLHF
TRBV5-1,TRBJ2-2,TRBD1,.,TGCGCCAGCAGCTTGGTTCCTCCGGGACAGGGATCGAACACCGGGGAGCTGTTTTTT,CASSLVPPGQGSNTGELFF
TRBV7-7,TRBJ1-1,.,.,TGTGCCAGCATCAGACAGAAGAACACTGAAGCTTTCTTT,CASIRQKNTEAFF
TRBV2,TRBJ1-5,.,.,TGTGCCAGCAGTGACATAGGGAGAGGCGATCAGCCCCAGCATTTT,CASSDIGRGDQPQHF
TRBV11-2,TRBJ2-1,.,.,TGTGCCAGCAGACACGACACACGCTACAATGAGCAGTTCTTC,CASRHDTRYNEQFF
TRBV2,TRBJ1-1,TRBD1,.,TGTGCCAGCAGGGCGGGACAGGGGAGTACTGAAGCTTTCTTT,CASRAGQGSTEAFF
TRBV15,TRBJ1-5,TRBD1,.,TGTGCCACCGGACAGGTCGACAATCAGCCCCAGCATTTT,CATGQVDNQPQHF
TRBV3-1/TRBV3-2,TRBJ2-1,.,.,TGTGCCAGCAGATTGGCGGGTGAGCAGTTCTTC,CASRLAGEQFF
TRBV3-1/TRBV3-2,TRBJ1-2,TRBD1,.,TGTGCCAGCAGCCAAGTCACAGGGGTCTCGCTTTCCGGCTACACCTTC,CASSQVTGVSLSGYTF
TRBV5-5,TRBJ2-7,.,.,TGTGCCAGCAGCTGGGGATCAGGGTTCGAGCAGTACTTC,CASSWGSGFEQYF
TRBV10-1,TRBJ2-3,.,.,TGCGCCAGCAGCGGCCGACAGGCCGGCACAGATACGCAGTATTTT,CASSGRQAGTDTQYF
TRBV19,TRBJ1-5,.,.,TGTGCCAGTAGTGTCTGGGCAGGGTATCAGCCCCAGCATTTT,CASSVWAGYQPQHF
TRBV6-5,TRBJ1-2,.,.,TGTGCCAGCAGTTACTATCTCCCAGACAGCTCCCCTGGCTACACCTTC,CASSYYLPDSSPGYTF
TRBV19,TRBJ2-2,.,once,TGTGCCAGTAGTCTCGGGTATGGTAACACCGGGGAGCTGTTTTTT,CASSLGYGNTGELFF
TRBV19,TRBJ1-6,TRBD1,.,TGTGCCAGTACTCACCCGGGACAGGGGAGATCACCCCTCCACTTT,CASTHPGQGRSPLHF
TRBV29-1,TRBJ2-1,TRBD2,.,TGCAGCGCCACTCATCTGGACTTCGTACTAGCGGACTACAATGAGCAGTTCTTC,CSATHLDFVLADYNEQFF
TRBV6-5,TRBJ2-7,TRBD2,once,TGTGCCAGCAGTTACGGTGGGGGGGATTGGTCCCACGAGCAGTACTTC,CASSYGGGDWSHEQYF
TRBV6-5,TRBJ1-1,.,few,TGTGCCAGCAGTTACTCGAGTAATAGGAACACTGAAGCTTTCTTT,CASSYSSNRNTEAFF
TRBV10-1,TRBJ2-3,.,.,TGCGCCAGCAGTGCGAGGGGCCAGGGACAAGATACGCAGTATTTT,CASSARGQGQDTQYF
TRBV5-4,TRBJ2-1,TRBD1,.,TGTGCCAGCAGCGGGGACAGCGATGAGCAGTTCTTC,CASSGDSDEQFF
TRBV6-5,TRBJ2-2,TRBD1,once,TGTGCCAGCAGTAGGACAGGGGGAAGGACCGGGGAGCTGTTTTTT,CASSRTGGRTGELFF
TRBV6-5,TRBJ1-2,TRBD1,.,TGTGCCAGCAGTTCTACCTGGACAGGCCCCTATGGCTACACCTTC,CASSSTWTGPYGYTF
TRBV10-3,TRBJ1-1,TRBD1,.,TGTGCCATCAGGGGGGAAGGGGGCGCGACCGGAGCTTTCTTT,CAIRGEGGATGAFF
TRBV5-1,TRBJ2-3,TRBD2,.,TGCGCCAGCAGCCCCGGGACTAGCGGGGGCCTCTATACGCAGTATTTT,CASSPGTSGGLYTQYF
TRBV3-1/TRBV3-2,TRBJ2-1,.,.,TGTGCCAGCAGCCCGTTGGGGAGCTCCTACAATGAGCAGTTCTTC,CASSPLGSSYNEQFF
TRBV13,TRBJ2-3,TRBD2,.,TGTGCCAGCAGCTTAATCGGGGGGGCTGGAGATACGCAGTATTTT,CASSLIGGAGDTQYF
TRBV19,TRBJ1-1,.,.,TGTGCCAGTACCCTCACCCCGGGGTACACTGAAGCTTTCTTT,CASTLTPGYTEAFF
TRBV7-9,TRBJ1-5,.,.,TGTGCCAGCAGCCGACATGGGGAGAATCAGCCCCAGCATTTT,CASSRHGENQPQHF
TRBV30,TRBJ2-1,.,.,TGTGCCTGGACCGCGAACAGGCCTGAGCAGTTCTTC,CAWTANRPEQFF
TRBV6-4,TRBJ2-2,TRBD2,.,TGTGCCAGCAGTGAGGGACTAGCGGGGAACACCGGGGAGCTGTTTTTT,CASSEGLAGNTGELFF
TRBV12-5,TRBJ1-6,.,.,TGTGCTAGTGGTTGGAGTTTCCGGGCACCCCTCCACTTT,CASGWSFRAPLHF
TRBV15,TRBJ2-1,TRBD2,.,TGTGCCACCAGCCTCAGTTTAGCGGGAGTCGTCGATGAGCAGTTCTTC,CATSLSLAGVVDEQFF
TRBV10-1,TRBJ2-1,.,.,TGCGCCAGCAGTCCCTCCCGCAATGAGCAGTTCTTC,CASSPSRNEQFF
TRBV5-6,TRBJ1-3,.,.,TGTGCCAGCAGCTCCGGGATAGGAAACACCATATATTTT,CASSSGIGNTIYF
TRBV19,TRBJ1-1,TRBD1,.,TGTGCCAGTAGTTCCCCGGTGACAGGGAAAGCTTTCTTT,CASSSPVTGKAFF
TRBV29-1,TRBJ2-7,.,.,TGCAGCGTTGAAGATTCATTCAGCTCCTACGAGCAGTACTTC,CSVEDSFSSYEQYF
TRBV6-1,TRBJ1-2,.,.,TGTGCCAGCAGTGTAAGAGATAATCTCAAGAAAGCTAACTATGGCTACACCTTC,CASSVRDNLKKANYGYTF
TRBV4-1,TRBJ2-7,.,.,TGCGCCAGCAGCCCAGATTCTAGCGTCGACGAGCAGTACTTC,CASSPDSSVDEQYF
TRBV5-1,TRBJ1-2,TRBD1,.,TGCGCCAGCAGCTTGGGTGGGGACAGGGGATATGGCTACACCTTC,CASSLGGDRGYGYTF
TRBV7-8,TRBJ2-7,.,.,TGTGCCAGCAGCTTAATGCTAGCTGGGTCCTACGAGCAGTACTTC,CASSLMLAGSYEQYF
TRBV27,TRBJ2-1,TRBD2,.,TGTGCCAGCAGTTCCTACCCTGGGACTAGCGGGAGCTCTGAGCAGTTCTTC,CASSSYPGTSGSSEQFF
TRBV10-3,TRBJ1-5,.,few,TGTGCCATCAGTGAGTTGGAGTTCAATCAGCCCCAGCATTTT,CAISELEFNQPQHF
TRBV1,TRBJ2-1,.,.,TGCACCAGCAGCCCCCACCTAGCGGGGGGTTTCCATGAGCAGTTCTTC,CTSSPHLAGGFHEQFF
TRBV2,TRBJ1-4,TRBD1,.,TGTGCCAGCAGTGAAGGGACAGGGGGCGGTGAAAAACTGTTTTTT,CASSEGTGGGEKLFF
TRBV7-7,TRBJ2-3,TRBD2,.,TGTGCCAGCAGCTCCGGGGGGGCGGATACGCAGTATTTT,CASSSGGADTQYF
TRBV6-5,TRBJ2-7,.,.,TGTGCCAGCAGCCAAGACACCGTCTACGAGCAGTACTTC,CASSQDTVYEQYF
TRBV10-1,TRBJ2-2,TRBD2,.,TGCGCCAGCAGCGAGGACTGGGAGGGCCGTGGCGGGGAGCTGTTTTTT,CASSEDWEGRGGELFF
TRBV29-1,TRBJ1-2,TRBD1,.,TGCAGCGTTGAGGGGGACAGGGTCGGCTACACCTTC,CSVEGDRVGYTF
TRBV6-4,TRBJ2-6,.,.,TGTGCCAGCAGTAGACAGGAGAGCTCTGGGGCCAACGTCCTGACTTTC,CASSRQESSGANVLTF
TRBV5-6,TRBJ1-2,.,.,TGTGCCAGCAAGCGGGGACAAACGAACTATGGCTACACCTTC,CASKRGQTNYGYTF
TRBV4-1,TRBJ2-4,.,.,TGCGCCAGCAGCCAATCTGGCGGGGATGGGATTCAGTACTTC,CASSQSGGDGIQYF